The next 21 T cell receptor beta chains were all read from a single sample in a study of brain T cells in children with intractable seizures. Libraries were prepared by immunoSEQ multiplex PCR; TCRdb keeps only in-frame clonotypes and omits some of them. Here the sample spans roughly 80,000 clones, around 90% being singletons. Source: peripheral blood, taken at surgery. Every receptor here comes from a girl aged 2-10 years with Rasmussen encephalitis and intractable seizures.

The V and J genes are TRBV30 and TRBJ1-3; a possible D gene is TRBD1 (5 bases). The germline V gene has CDR1 GTSNPN and CDR2 SVGIG (reference sequence). Deletions cut 0 bases from V and 0 bases from J, with 15 bases between. The CDR3 runs 17 residues. The CDR3 nucleotides read TGTGCCTGGAGTGTACTCCCGACAGTACCCTCTGGAAACACCATATATTTT. Translating gives CAWSVLPTVPSGNTIYF.

This chain connects TRBV6-1 to TRBJ2-1, with 7 bases that match TRBD1. The V and J ends lost 4 bases and 2 bases, in that order; junction bases with no gene match: 11. CDR1 and CDR2 (germline): MNHNS, SASEGT. This CDR3 has 17 residues. The CDR3 loop reads CASSGGTVAIPYNEQFF. The DNA for the CDR3 is TGTGCCAGCAGTGGAGGGACAGTCGCTATTCCCTACAATGAGCAGTTCTTC.

The chain employs TRBV7-9 and TRBJ2-7; D not resolved. V was cut by 1 base and J by 2 bases, with 15 bases left in between. The CDR3 is made up of 16 amino acids. In germline, CDR1 is SEHNR, CDR2 FQNEAQ (reference sequence). CDR3 residues: CASSLEAHLLTYEQYF. CDR3 nucleotide sequence: TGTGCCAGCAGCTTAGAAGCGCATTTACTCACCTACGAGCAGTACTTC.

V usage is TRBV5-8 and J usage is TRBJ1-5; D unresolved. V was shortened by 2 bases and J by 4 bases, with 4 bases between the two germline ends. Germline lookup yields CDR1 SGHTS and CDR2 YDEGEE. The CDR3 runs to 12 residues. The CDR3 loop reads CASSFPNQPQHF. Written as DNA, the CDR3 is TGTGCCAGCAGCTTCCCGAATCAGCCCCAGCATTTT.

The chain joins TRBV2 to TRBJ1-6, with a weak D call TRBD1 (5 bases). This CDR3 region has 13 residues. V gave up 4 bases and J gave up 10 bases, with 11 bases separating them. Per the germline V gene, CDR1 is SNHLY and CDR2 is FYNNEI. The CDR3 nucleotides are TGTGCCAGCAGTGTGGAGACAGACTCACCCCTCCACTTT. Protein product: CASSVETDSPLHF.

The J gene is TRBJ2-5, the V gene TRBV7-9; 13 positions match TRBD2. The CDR3 contains 17 residues. The V and J ends lost 5 bases and 4 bases, in that order; junction bases with no gene match: 10. Looked up from germline, CDR1 is SEHNR and CDR2 is FQNEAQ (reference sequence). CDR3 in DNA: TGTGCCAGCAGCCTGGGACTAGCGGGAACAAAGGTAGAGACCCAGTACTTC. This sequence encodes CASSLGLAGTKVETQYF.

Here the CDR3 reads CASSITGSYYGYTF. DNA for the CDR3: TGTGCCAGTAGTATAACAGGGAGTTACTATGGCTACACCTTC. The gene calls are TRBV19 and TRBJ1-2, with D possibly matching TRBD1 (6 bases). V was clipped by 2 bases and J by 3 bases, with 10 bases between them. The germline CDR1 and CDR2 sequences are LNHDA and SQIVND (reference sequence). This CDR3 has 14 residues.

The rearrangement uses TRBV11-2 and TRBJ2-7; TRBD2 is a possible D gene (6 bases). The CDR3 has 15 amino acids. The ends were cut back, 6 bases at V and 3 bases at J, with 18 bases in the middle. From germline, CDR1 is SGHAT and CDR2 FQNNGV. The CDR3 DNA is TGTGCCAGCAGTCTGGCGGGACTGGCGGTCTACGAGCAGTACTTC. Translated, it gives CASSLAGLAVYEQYF.

This chain links TRBV27 with TRBJ2-1; perhaps TRBD1 as D (7 bases). Trimming removed 7 bases at V and 3 bases at J, with 10 bases between. This CDR3 is 13 amino acids long. The germline gives CDR1 MNHEY, CDR2 SMNVEV (reference sequence). The CDR3 bases are TGTGCCAGCATGCGGGACAGCTACAATGAGCAGTTCTTC. It is translated as CASMRDSYNEQFF.

The chain has TRBV14 and TRBJ2-7; unclear D gene. Trimming shortened V by 2 bases and J by 2 bases, and 13 bases separated the two germline ends. Germline values: CDR1 SGHDN, CDR2 FVKESK. There are 15 residues in the CDR3. In DNA form, the CDR3 reads TGTGCCAGCAGCCAACAAACGGGTCTGACCTACGAGCAGTACTTC. It translates to CASSQQTGLTYEQYF.

The chain carries TRBV15 and TRBJ2-1, with 7 nucleotides matching TRBD1. CDR1 is LNHNV and CDR2 is YYDKDF in the germline V gene (reference sequence). The CDR3 covers 13 residues. J gave up 7 bases and V 2 bases, and 2 bases lay outside the gene matches. The CDR3 DNA follows: TGTGCCACCAGCAGATCGACAGGGAATGAGCAGTTCTTC. Its translation is CATSRSTGNEQFF.

The V call is TRBV2, the J call TRBJ2-1, with a possible D match to TRBD2 (6 bases). The CDR3 is 15 residues long. CDR1 SNHLY and CDR2 FYNNEI come from the germline V gene. Trimming shortened V by 8 bases and J by 5 bases, and 19 bases separated the two germline ends. The CDR3 loop is CASEAWGDLNNEQFF. The CDR3 nucleotides read TGTGCCAGCGAGGCCTGGGGGGACTTAAACAATGAGCAGTTCTTC.

V is TRBV3-1 (or the pseudogene TRBV3-2) and J is TRBJ2-7; D is unresolved. The CDR3 has 12 residues. Deletions cut 2 bases from V and 4 bases from J, with 6 bases between. CDR1 is LGHDT, CDR2 YNNKEL, per germline (reference sequence). The CDR3: CASSQRGYEQYF. The CDR3 DNA is TGTGCCAGCAGCCAACGAGGATACGAGCAGTACTTC.

This sequence joins TRBV27 and TRBJ2-2; D possibly uses TRBD1 or TRBD2 (5 bases each). The CDR3 runs 14 residues. Germline V CDR1 and CDR2: MNHEY, SMNVEV (reference sequence). V was trimmed by 3 bases and J by 3 bases, leaving 8 bases between them. The CDR3 bases are TGTGCCAGCAGTTTGGGACGGTACACCGGGGAGCTGTTTTTT. As protein: CASSLGRYTGELFF.

The rearrangement joins TRBV11-3 to TRBJ2-2, with D possibly being TRBD1 (5 bases). This CDR3 is built from 14 residues. Germline CDR1 reads SGHNT; CDR2 reads YENEEA. Trimming shortened V by 0 bases and J by 5 bases, and 7 bases separated the two germline ends. CDR3 sequence: CASSLDGATGELFF. The CDR3 DNA follows: TGTGCCAGCAGCTTAGATGGGGCTACCGGGGAGCTGTTTTTT.

V gene TRBV7-2 combines with J gene TRBJ2-2, with 8 bases matching TRBD2. Trimming took 5 bases from V and 3 from J; bases not matched to a gene: 8. The CDR3 is 16 amino acids. Germline V gene lookup returns CDR1 SGHTA and CDR2 FQGNSA. Here the CDR3 reads CASSPKRGLDTGELFF. The DNA of the CDR3 is TGTGCCAGCAGCCCAAAGCGGGGGCTAGACACCGGGGAGCTGTTTTTT.

This chain joins TRBV19 and TRBJ1-1, with D possibly being TRBD1 (6 bases). This CDR3 is 15 amino acids long. Germline CDR1 reads LNHDA; CDR2 reads SQIVND (reference sequence). Trimming removed 3 bases at V and 7 bases at J, with 18 bases between. The CDR3 sequence is CASSIPRQVLNEAFF. CDR3 DNA: TGTGCCAGTAGTATCCCGCGACAGGTCCTTAATGAAGCTTTCTTT.

This clone appeared a single time. This rearrangement joins TRBV7-9 to TRBJ1-6; maybe TRBD1 (6 bases). Germline V gene lookup returns CDR1 SEHNR and CDR2 FQNEAQ (reference sequence). The CDR3 loop spans 14 amino acids. The V and J ends lost 2 bases and 7 bases respectively, with 9 bases between them. In DNA, the CDR3 is TGTGCCAGCAGCTTAACAGGGAACAATTCACCCCTCCACTTT. It codes for CASSLTGNNSPLHF.

This clone appeared a single time. The chain recombines TRBV28 with TRBJ1-4; D is unclear. The germline gives CDR1 MDHEN, CDR2 SYDVKM. There are 15 residues in the CDR3. Trimming left V 1 base short and J 8 bases short, with 14 bases between. CDR3 sequence reads: CASSLFRGISEKLFF. The CDR3 DNA follows: TGTGCCAGCAGTTTATTCCGCGGTATTTCGGAAAAACTGTTTTTT.

The J gene is TRBJ1-2, the V gene TRBV27, with D possibly TRBD1 on 5 matching bases. The length of the CDR3 is 13 residues. The V and J ends lost 3 bases and 3 bases respectively, with 8 bases between them. Germline CDR1 is MNHEY and CDR2 is SMNVEV (reference sequence). DNA of the CDR3: TGTGCCAGCAGTTTTGGGGGGGACTATGGCTACACCTTC. Protein: CASSFGGDYGYTF.

The chain recombines TRBV13 with TRBJ2-3, with TRBD1 matching over 9 bases. CDR3 length equals 16 residues. Germline assignment: CDR1 PRHDT and CDR2 FYEKMQ (reference sequence). V lost 5 bases to trimming and J lost 2 bases; unmatched junction nucleotides: 8. The DNA of the CDR3 is TGTGCCAGCAGCGCCCGGGACAGGGCGAACACAGATACGCAGTATTTT. It yields the protein CASSARDRANTDTQYF.